This entry is about one TCR beta chain. The specificity of this receptor is unknown. Qualities for individual bases were not recorded, and no much larger clone is one base off. Using the deep immunoSEQ assay, multiplex PCR amplified TCR CDR3 regions from genomic DNA. Genomic DNA extracted from each cell subset was distributed evenly over all wells of several immunoSEQ 96-well plates, and each plate served as one replicate. For sorted subsets, approximately 200 ng of genomic DNA, equivalent to around 29,000 T cell genomes, went into each replicate PCR. The purified libraries were quantified using a Qubit 3.0 fluorometer, sized with a Bioanalyzer 2100, and then quantified again using the KAPA Library Quantification kit. A separate single-read 150-cycle Illumina NextSeq 550 flow cell was used to sequence each immunoSEQ 96-well plate. For the original study's pipeline: Because the immunoSEQ output included only junctional sequences and no quality scores, the filtering could not be the same as the filtering used for full-length reads. To assign V/J genes and CDR3, sequences were annotated using PyIR, a Python wrapper for IgBLAST v1.9, with IMGT germline references. Any read was removed if the V/J assignment was weak (E-value above 1e-6), the CDR3 was missing, or the read contained stop codons, out-of-frame junctions, or ambiguous translated residues. V3J clonotypes were defined as sequences sharing an identical inferred V gene, J gene, and CDR3 amino acid sequence. To compute the percentage overlap between repertoires, the number of shared unique clonotypes was divided by the size of the smaller repertoire. RTK rarefaction, the Chao1 estimator, and Recon v2.1 estimates of unobserved clonotypes were used to assess repertoire richness. For all TCRbeta clonotypes obtained by the gDNA method from a few donors, generation probabilities were computed with OLGA. This immuneACCESS table, as held by TCRdb, lists in-frame sequences with V and J called but not all clones. Of the missing ones, under half trace to an unresolved V gene in checked studies; the others have no known cause. V and J calls and clone size come straight from that table; D and trimming were deduced from the DNA. The sample table lists about 2 million clones, less than 95% of them with a count of one. The ten largest clones capture around 1% of the sample.

V and J are trimmed by 3 bases and 6 bases, and the gene matches miss 8 bases of the junction. The germline V gene (reference sequence) sets CDR1 to SGHNT and CDR2 to YYREEE. There are 15 amino acids in the CDR3, from cysteine to phenylalanine inclusive. The only DNA kept is the CDR3, 45 bases in frame from the first base. The data were taken from a study of shared clonotypes between healthy human individuals (dated by TCRdb to the early 2020s). Some background on the complete study: The cohort comprised two women and a few men aged 18 to 49 years. Each donor's leukapheresis produced roughly between about 0.85 and 10 billion PBMCs. Per donor, three plates each were used for CD4 naive and CD4 memory, two for CD8 naive, and one for CD8 memory. To increase sequencing depth and limit assay-specific biases, different laboratories used diverse techniques to prepare libraries and sequence TCR repertoires. To estimate repertoire size and how much clonotype sharing occurs between individuals, the study deeply sequenced the blood TCR repertoires of a handful of healthy adults. Paper-wide results and their limitations: The small number of donors limited the genetic and exposure-history diversity represented. Clonotypes shared by all four sorted-subset donors showed higher generation probabilities than non-shared clonotypes. Based on pairwise subsampling, the degree of clonotype sharing among donors was expected to be affected by sequencing depth. Approximately 5% of naive CD4, 3% to 4% of naive CD8, roughly 2.4% of memory CD4, and more than 0.35% of memory CD8 clonotypes were shared across several donors. Rarefaction of sorted-subset datasets indicated incomplete sequencing despite the large sequencing depth. Sampling was restricted to blood, and TCR repertoires in tissue are likely to differ from TCR repertoires in blood. Estimated clonotype richness was generally larger for naive than for memory subsets.

CD8 naive samples were CD45RO-negative cells positively selected for CCR7, giving a CD45RA+CCR7+ population that excluded TemRA cells. The donors were healthy, HIV-negative adults who had no recently reported acute infections or vaccinations. All donors were Caucasian adults living in Nashville, Tennessee, USA. Blood was obtained by leukapheresis, after which PBMCs were separated by Ficoll-Histopaque density gradient centrifugation and cryopreserved in liquid nitrogen vapor phase. Analytical flow cytometry was used to check the purity and quantity of each magnetically sorted T cell population. From each sorted fraction, genomic DNA was isolated and quantified by UV absorbance on a Nanodrop 2000c.

Sequenced input: naive CD8+ T cells sorted from blood. The cell subset or site label, read with the paper, signifies: CD45RA+CCR7+. This sequence was found in a man aged 18 to 29 in good health. This sequence uses TRBV5-4 and TRBJ1-2; TRBD1 aligns with 10 central bases. CDR3 region: CASSYNGQGENGYTF. Here is the DNA: TGTGCCAGCAGCTACAACGGACAGGGGGAGAATGGCTACACCTTC.